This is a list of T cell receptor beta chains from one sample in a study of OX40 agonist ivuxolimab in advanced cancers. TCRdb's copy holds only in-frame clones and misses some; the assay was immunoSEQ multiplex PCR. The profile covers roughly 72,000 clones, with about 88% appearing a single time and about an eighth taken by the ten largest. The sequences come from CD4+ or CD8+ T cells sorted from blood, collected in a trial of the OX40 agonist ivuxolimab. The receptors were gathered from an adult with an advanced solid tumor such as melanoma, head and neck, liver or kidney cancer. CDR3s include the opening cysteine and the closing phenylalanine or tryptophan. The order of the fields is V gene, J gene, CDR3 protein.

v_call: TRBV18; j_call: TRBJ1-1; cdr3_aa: CASSPQGLNTEAFF
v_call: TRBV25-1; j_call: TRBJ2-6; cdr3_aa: CASSDPGRGSGANVLTF
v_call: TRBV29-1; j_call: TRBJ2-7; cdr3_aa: CSVEGDTYEQYF
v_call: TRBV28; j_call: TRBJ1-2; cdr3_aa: CASSSGNYGYTF
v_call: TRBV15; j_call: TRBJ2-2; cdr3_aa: CATSGDRGANTGELFF
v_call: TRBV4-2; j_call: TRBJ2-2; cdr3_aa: CASSHPRLAGVDTGELFF
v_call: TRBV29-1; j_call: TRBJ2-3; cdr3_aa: CSVRQVGGDTQYF
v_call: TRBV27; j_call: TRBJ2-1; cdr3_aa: CASSSTGLAGYYNEQFF
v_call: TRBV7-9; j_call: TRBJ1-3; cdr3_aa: CASSLARRSGNTIYF
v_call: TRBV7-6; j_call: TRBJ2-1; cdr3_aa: CASSLVWRGASYNEQFF
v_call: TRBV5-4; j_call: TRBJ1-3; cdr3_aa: CASSLGARVTGNTIYF
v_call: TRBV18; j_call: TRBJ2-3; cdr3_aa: CASSPLRDTDTQYF
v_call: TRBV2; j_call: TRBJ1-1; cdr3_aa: CASSRERGGAEAFF
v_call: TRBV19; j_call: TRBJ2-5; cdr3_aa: CASSIMPRGAETQYF
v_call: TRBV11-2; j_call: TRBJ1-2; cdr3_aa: CASSLLGTDYGYTF
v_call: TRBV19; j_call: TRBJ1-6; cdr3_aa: CASRNGGSSYNSPLHF
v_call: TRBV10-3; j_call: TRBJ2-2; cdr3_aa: CAISDAPGVAGGHTGELFF
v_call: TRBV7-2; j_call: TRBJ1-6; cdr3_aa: CASSSLTNSPLHF
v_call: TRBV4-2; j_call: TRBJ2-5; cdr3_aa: CASSQAVLAGEETQYF
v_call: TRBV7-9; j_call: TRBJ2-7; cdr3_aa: CASSPRDGVGEQYF
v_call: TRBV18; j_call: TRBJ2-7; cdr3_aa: CASSPDQGPVYEQYF
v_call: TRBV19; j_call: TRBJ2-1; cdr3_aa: CASSVPGLHWNEQFF
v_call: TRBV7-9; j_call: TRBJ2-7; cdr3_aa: CASSQSGTELMGQYF
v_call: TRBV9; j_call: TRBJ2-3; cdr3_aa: CASSVAPRDTQYF
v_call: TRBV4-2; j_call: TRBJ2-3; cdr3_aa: CASSQDLITDTQYF
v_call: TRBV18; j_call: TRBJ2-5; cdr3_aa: CASSPTGAQETQYF
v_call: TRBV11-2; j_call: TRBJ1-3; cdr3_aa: CASSLWTGGIIYF
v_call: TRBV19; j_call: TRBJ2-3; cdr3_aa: CASSMVGFSSTDTQYF
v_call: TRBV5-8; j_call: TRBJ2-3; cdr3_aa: CASSPGGGTTSTDTQYF
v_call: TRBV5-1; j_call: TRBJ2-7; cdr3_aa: CASSLEGTGGYEQYF
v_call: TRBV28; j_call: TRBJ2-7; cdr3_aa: CASSLTGQGYEQYF
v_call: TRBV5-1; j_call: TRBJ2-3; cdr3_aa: CASSSDTDTQYF
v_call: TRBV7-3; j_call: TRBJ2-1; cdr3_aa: CASSPDRIYNEQFF
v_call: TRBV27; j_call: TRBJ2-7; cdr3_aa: CASSLLGAYEQYF
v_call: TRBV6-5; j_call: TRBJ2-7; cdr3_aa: CASSSPGTTYEQYF
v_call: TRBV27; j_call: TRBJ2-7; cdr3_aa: CASSSLRAWYEQYF
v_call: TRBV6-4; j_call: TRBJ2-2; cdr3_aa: CASSDQGNTGELFF
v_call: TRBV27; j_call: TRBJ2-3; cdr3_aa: CASSSGDTQYF
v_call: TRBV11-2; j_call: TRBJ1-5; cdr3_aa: CASRRLRGRQPQHF
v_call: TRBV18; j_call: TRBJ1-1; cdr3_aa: CASSPRSASEAFF
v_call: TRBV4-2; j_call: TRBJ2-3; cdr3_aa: CASSQASGGAGGTDTQYF
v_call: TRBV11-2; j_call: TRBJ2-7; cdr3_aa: CASSLEGLGVGEQYF
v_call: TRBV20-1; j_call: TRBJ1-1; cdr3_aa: CSAGARVKAFF
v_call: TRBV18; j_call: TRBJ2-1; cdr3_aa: CASSPSRDEQFF
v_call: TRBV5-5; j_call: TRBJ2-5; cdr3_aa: CASSLLADQETQYF
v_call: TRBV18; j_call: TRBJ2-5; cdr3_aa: CASSPPRVGGETQYF
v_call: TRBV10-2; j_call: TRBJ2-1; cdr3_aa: CASALENFYNEQFF
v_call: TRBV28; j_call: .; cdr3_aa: CASSLYETGGYEQYF
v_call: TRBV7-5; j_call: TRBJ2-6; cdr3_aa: CARMSRQSRANVLTF
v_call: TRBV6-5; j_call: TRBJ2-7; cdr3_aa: CASSRGGVVSYEQYF
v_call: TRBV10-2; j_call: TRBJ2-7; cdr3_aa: CATRSSGSYEQYF
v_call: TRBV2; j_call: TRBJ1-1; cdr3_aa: CASRAPRDNTEAFF
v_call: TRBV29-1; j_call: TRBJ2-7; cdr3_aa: CSVEDGTAYEQYF
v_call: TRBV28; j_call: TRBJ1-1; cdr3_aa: CASSLYRENTEAFF
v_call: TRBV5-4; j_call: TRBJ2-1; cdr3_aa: CASSRGTGLDEQFF